A single sample is the source of the 11 T cell receptor beta chains below, sequenced in a study of blood T cells in healthy people across ages. With a J-beta primer mix and a sample-barcoded 5' primer, a second PCR ran about 6 to 11 cycles. TCRdb redid the calling of the 5' RACE reads with MiXCR, one entry per CDR3 protein. The sample comprises 650,000 to 1,000,000 distinct CDR3 sequences, around 34% of which are singletons, and about an eighth rests with the top ten. Sequenced material: blood. The receptors were sampled from a man between 18 and 29 years old in good health.

A single count supports this clonotype. The J gene is TRBJ2-5, the V gene TRBV18; 8 positions match TRBD1. Germline CDR1 is KGHSH and CDR2 is LQKENI. V shed 4 bases and J 5 bases; nucleotides not matched to a gene: 9. The CDR3 covers 15 residues. DNA for the CDR3: TGTGCCAGCTCACAGAATACGGACAGGGATGAGACCCAGTACTTC. Residues: CASSQNTDRDETQYF.

This clonotype was recorded many times. This sequence joins TRBV6-6 and TRBJ2-3, with D unresolved. Trimming took off 6 bases at V and 2 bases at J, with 9 bases between the two ends. The CDR3 loop spans 13 amino acids. The germline gives CDR1 MNHNY, CDR2 SVGAGI (reference sequence). CDR3 coding DNA: TGTGCCAGCAGGGTTGAGGTCACAGATACGCAGTATTTT. It yields the protein CASRVEVTDTQYF.

The chain joins TRBV28 to TRBJ2-7, with 11 bases lining up with TRBD1. Germline V gene data show CDR1 as MDHEN and CDR2 as SYDVKM. The CDR3 is 15 residues long. Trimming removed 5 bases from V and 3 bases from J; junction bases left unmatched: 6. CDR3 bases: TGTGCCAGCAGTCCGGGACAGGGGGGGCTCTACGAGCAGTACTTC. It translates to CASSPGQGGLYEQYF.

This clonotype was found a few times. This chain joins TRBV20-1 and TRBJ2-3; either TRBD1 or TRBD2 may supply D (5 bases each). V lost 6 bases and J lost 6, with 16 bases in between. The CDR3 totals 13 residues. Germline V gene lookup returns CDR1 DFQATT and CDR2 SNEGSKA (reference sequence). Written as DNA, the CDR3 is TGCAGTGCCTCCGGGAATTGGGGGGATACGCAGTATTTT. Protein product: CSASGNWGDTQYF.

This clonotype appeared a few times. The J gene is TRBJ2-1, the V gene TRBV9; D is uncertain. Germline V gene sequence: CDR1 SGDLS, CDR2 YYNGEE. With 0 bases removed from V and 0 bases from J, the gap between germline ends came to 7 bases. This CDR3 has 15 amino acids. The CDR3 is CASSVDVVSYNEQFF. The CDR3 DNA follows: TGTGCCAGCAGCGTAGACGTGGTCTCCTACAATGAGCAGTTCTTC.

The chain is built from TRBV14 and TRBJ2-1, with D maybe TRBD2 (5 bases). This CDR3 has 13 residues. Germline CDR1 and CDR2: SGHDN and FVKESK. The ends were cut back, 10 bases at V and 3 bases at J, with 13 bases in the middle. The CDR3 nucleotides read TGTGCCAACATGAGGGCCAACTACAATGAGCAGTTCTTC. Translation gives CANMRANYNEQFF.

This clonotype has just one count. The rearrangement uses TRBV9 and TRBJ2-1; 7 positions match TRBD2. The J call may be wrong; the DNA end is better matched by TRBJ2-7. CDR3 length: 14 residues. Germline values: CDR1 SGDLS, CDR2 YYNGEE. CDR3 protein: CASSVATSYNEQYF. The DNA of the CDR3 is TGTGCCAGCAGCGTCGCGACTAGCTACAATGAGCAGTACTTC.

About this clonotype: The germline gene is not matched at one end of the junction; a read error may be the cause. The chain uses TRBV5-1 and TRBJ2-1, with D uncertain. The germline V gene has CDR1 SGHRS and CDR2 YFSETQ. This CDR3 contains 12 residues. CDR3 sequence reads: CVSSLAVGDLFF. The CDR3 region has the DNA TGCGTCAGCAGCTTGGCGGTTGGGGATTTGTTCTTC.

The V call is TRBV2, the J call TRBJ1-1; 9 bases line up with TRBD1. The trim removed 9 bases at V and 2 bases at J, leaving 7 bases unmatched. Per germline, CDR1 SNHLY and CDR2 FYNNEI. The CDR3 contains 14 residues. CDR3 residues: CARGEGQGNTEAFF. For the CDR3, the DNA is TGTGCCAGAGGGGAGGGACAGGGTAACACTGAAGCTTTCTTT.

The rearrangement joins TRBV3-1 to TRBJ2-7, with D possibly TRBD1 on 6 matching bases. Near its end, the DNA agrees better with TRBJ2-4, so the J call may be wrong. Germline V gives CDR1 LGHDT, CDR2 YNNKEL (reference sequence). The CDR3 length is 12 residues. The CDR3 region has the DNA TGTGCCAGCAGCGCAGGGGTCAGCATTCAGTACTTC. Its translation is CASSAGVSIQYF.

This clonotype occurred a few times. The V call is TRBV7-9, the J call TRBJ1-2; TRBD1 aligns across 9 bases. Per the germline V gene, CDR1 is SEHNR and CDR2 is FQNEAQ (reference sequence). After removal of 5 bases from V and 3 bases from J, the junction contained 13 bases not matched to a gene. CDR3 length: 17 residues. The CDR3 DNA follows: TGTGCCAGCAGCGTAGGACAGGGGACCCCTATAGACTATGGCTACACCTTC. Protein: CASSVGQGTPIDYGYTF.